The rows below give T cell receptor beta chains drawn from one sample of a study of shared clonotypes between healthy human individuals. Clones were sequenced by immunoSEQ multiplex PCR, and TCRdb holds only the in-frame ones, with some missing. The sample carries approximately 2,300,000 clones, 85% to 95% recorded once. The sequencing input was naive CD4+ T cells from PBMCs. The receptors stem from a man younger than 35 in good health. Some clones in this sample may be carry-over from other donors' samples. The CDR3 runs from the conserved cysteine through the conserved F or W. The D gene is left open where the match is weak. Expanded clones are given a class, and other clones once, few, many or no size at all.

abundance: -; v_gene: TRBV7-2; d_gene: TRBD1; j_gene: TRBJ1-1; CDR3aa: CASSEDRENTEAFF; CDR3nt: TGTGCCAGCAGCGAGGACAGGGAGAACACTGAAGCTTTCTTT
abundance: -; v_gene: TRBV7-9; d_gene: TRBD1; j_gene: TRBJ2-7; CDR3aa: CASSSIPPRQGSYEQYF; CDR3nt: TGTGCCAGCAGCTCCATACCCCCGAGACAGGGCTCCTACGAGCAGTACTTC
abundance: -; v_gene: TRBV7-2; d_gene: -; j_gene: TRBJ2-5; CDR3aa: CASSLIGLRETQYF; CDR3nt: TGTGCCAGCAGCTTGATAGGGCTACGAGAGACCCAGTACTTC
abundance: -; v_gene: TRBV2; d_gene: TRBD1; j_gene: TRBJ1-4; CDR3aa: CASSLDRGGEKLFF; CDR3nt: TGTGCCAGCAGCCTGGACAGGGGAGGAGAAAAACTGTTTTTT
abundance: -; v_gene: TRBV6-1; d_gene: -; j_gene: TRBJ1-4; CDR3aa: CASSGDGGGGGEKLFF; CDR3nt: TGTGCCAGCAGTGGCGATGGGGGGGGTGGCGGTGAAAAACTGTTTTTT
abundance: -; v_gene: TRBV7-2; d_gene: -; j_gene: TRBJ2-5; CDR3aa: CASSPPGGAQGTQYF; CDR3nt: TGTGCCAGCAGCCCCCCAGGGGGGGCGCAGGGGACCCAGTACTTC
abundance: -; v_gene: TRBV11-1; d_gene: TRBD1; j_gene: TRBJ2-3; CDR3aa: CASSLATGIPDTQYF; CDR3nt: TGTGCCAGCAGCTTAGCGACAGGGATTCCAGATACGCAGTATTTT
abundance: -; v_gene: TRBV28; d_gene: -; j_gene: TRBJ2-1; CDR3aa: CASSPGGYSYNEQFF; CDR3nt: TGTGCCAGCAGCCCCGGCGGTTACTCCTACAATGAGCAGTTCTTC
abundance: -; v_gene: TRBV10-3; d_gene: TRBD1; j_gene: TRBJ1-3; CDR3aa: CAISEPGTDSGNTIYF; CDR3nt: TGTGCCATCAGTGAGCCTGGGACAGATTCTGGAAACACCATATATTTT
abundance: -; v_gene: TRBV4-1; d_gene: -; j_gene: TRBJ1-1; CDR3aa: CASSQDVVNTEAFF; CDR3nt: TGCGCCAGCAGCCAAGACGTTGTGAACACTGAAGCTTTCTTT
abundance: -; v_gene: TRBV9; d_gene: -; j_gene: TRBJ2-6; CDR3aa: CASSAAGRGSRHGGANVLTF; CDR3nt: TGTGCCAGCAGCGCCGCCGGGAGAGGGAGCCGGCATGGGGGGGCCAACGTCCTGACTTTC
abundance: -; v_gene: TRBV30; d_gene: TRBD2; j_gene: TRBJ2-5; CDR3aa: CAWSRLAGPQEAQYF; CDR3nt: TGTGCCTGGAGCAGACTAGCGGGTCCTCAAGAGGCCCAGTACTTC
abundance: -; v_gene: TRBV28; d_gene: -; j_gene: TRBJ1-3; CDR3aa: CASSFYSGGIPGNTIYF; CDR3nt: TGTGCCAGCAGTTTTTACTCGGGAGGGATCCCTGGAAACACCATATATTTT
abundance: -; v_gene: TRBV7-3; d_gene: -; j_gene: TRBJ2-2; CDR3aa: CASSPHRELTGELFF; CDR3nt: TGTGCCAGCAGCCCTCACAGGGAACTCACCGGGGAGCTGTTTTTT
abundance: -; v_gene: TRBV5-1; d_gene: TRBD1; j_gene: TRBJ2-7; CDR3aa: CASSSDRVREQYF; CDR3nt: TGCGCCAGCAGCTCGGACAGGGTTAGGGAGCAGTACTTC
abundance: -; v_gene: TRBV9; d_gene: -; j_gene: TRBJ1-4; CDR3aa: CASSVRDGFNEKLFF; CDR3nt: TGTGCCAGCAGCGTACGGGACGGGTTTAATGAAAAACTGTTTTTT
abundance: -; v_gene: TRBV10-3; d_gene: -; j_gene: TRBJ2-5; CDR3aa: CAISEAGQETQYF; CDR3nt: TGTGCCATCAGTGAGGCGGGACAAGAGACCCAGTACTTC
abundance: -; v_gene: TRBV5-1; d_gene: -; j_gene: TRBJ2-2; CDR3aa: CASSLEGTTGELFF; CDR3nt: TGCGCCAGCAGCTTGGAAGGGACCACCGGGGAGCTGTTTTTT
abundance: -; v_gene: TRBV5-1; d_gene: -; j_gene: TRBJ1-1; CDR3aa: CASSSREGGGNTEAFF; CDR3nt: TGCGCCAGCAGCTCGCGGGAAGGAGGGGGAAACACTGAAGCTTTCTTT
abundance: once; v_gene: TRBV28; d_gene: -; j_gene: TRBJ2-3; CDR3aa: CASSPTLTSRYTDTQYF; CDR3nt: TGTGCCAGCAGCCCGACCCTTACTAGCAGATACACAGATACGCAGTATTTT
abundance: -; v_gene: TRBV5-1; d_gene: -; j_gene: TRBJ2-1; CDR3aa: CASSLTYQGSSYNEQFF; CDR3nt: TGCGCCAGCAGCTTGACCTATCAGGGGAGCTCCTACAATGAGCAGTTCTTC
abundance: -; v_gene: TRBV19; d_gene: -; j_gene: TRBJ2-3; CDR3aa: CASSSGGTDTQYF; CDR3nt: TGTGCCAGTAGTAGCGGCGGCACAGATACGCAGTATTTT
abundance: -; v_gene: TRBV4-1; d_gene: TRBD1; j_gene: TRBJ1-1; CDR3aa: CASSQLGQGEAEAFF; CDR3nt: TGCGCCAGCAGCCAACTGGGACAGGGGGAGGCTGAAGCTTTCTTT
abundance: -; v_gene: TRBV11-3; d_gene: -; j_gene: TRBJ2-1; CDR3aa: CASSRGGTGPLNEQFF; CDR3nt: TGTGCCAGCAGCCGGGGTGGGACTGGGCCCCTCAATGAGCAGTTCTTC
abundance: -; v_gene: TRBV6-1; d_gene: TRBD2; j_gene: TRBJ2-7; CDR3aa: CASSRTLAGSYEQYF; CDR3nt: TGTGCCAGCAGCCGAACGTTAGCGGGGTCCTACGAGCAGTACTTC
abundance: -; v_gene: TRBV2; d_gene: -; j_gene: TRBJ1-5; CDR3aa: CASSEEGQLNQPQHF; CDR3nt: TGTGCCAGCAGTGAAGAGGGGCAGCTAAATCAGCCCCAGCATTTT
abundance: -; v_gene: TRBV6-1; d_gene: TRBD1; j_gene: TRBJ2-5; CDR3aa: CASSAGRDRGRQETQYF; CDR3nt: TGTGCCAGCAGTGCCGGAAGAGACAGGGGTCGCCAAGAGACCCAGTACTTC
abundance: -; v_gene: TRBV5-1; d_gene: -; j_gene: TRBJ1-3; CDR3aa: CASREVQGNTIYF; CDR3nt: TGCGCCAGCAGGGAGGTACAGGGAAACACCATATATTTT
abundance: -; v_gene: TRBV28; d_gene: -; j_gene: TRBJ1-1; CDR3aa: CASSFAYPMNTEAFF; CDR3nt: TGTGCCAGCAGTTTTGCATATCCGATGAACACTGAAGCTTTCTTT
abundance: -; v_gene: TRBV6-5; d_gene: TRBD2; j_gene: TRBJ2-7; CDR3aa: CASSRTSAGEQYF; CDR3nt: TGTGCCAGCAGCCGAACTAGCGCAGGCGAGCAGTACTTC
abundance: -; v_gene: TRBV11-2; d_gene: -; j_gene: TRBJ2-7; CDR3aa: CASSLEGLNSAYF; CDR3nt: TGTGCCAGCAGCTTGGAGGGACTTAACAGCGCCTACTTC
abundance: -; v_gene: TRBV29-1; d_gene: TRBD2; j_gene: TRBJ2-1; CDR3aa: CSVEPGLATDNEQFF; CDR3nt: TGCAGCGTTGAACCGGGACTAGCGACAGACAATGAGCAGTTCTTC
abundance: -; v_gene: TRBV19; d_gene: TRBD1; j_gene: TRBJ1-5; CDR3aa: CASSIWGRGNQPQHF; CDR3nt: TGTGCCAGTAGTATTTGGGGCAGGGGGAATCAGCCCCAGCATTTT